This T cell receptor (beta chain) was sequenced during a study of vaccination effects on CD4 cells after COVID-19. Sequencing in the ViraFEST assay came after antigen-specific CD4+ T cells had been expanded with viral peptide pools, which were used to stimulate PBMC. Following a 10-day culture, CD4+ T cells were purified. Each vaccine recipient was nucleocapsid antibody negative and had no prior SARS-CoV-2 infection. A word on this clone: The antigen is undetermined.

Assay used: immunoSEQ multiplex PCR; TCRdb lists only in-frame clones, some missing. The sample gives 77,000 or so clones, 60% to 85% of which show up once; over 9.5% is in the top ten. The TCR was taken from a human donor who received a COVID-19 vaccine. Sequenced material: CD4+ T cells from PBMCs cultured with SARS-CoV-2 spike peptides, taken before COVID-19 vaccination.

Written as DNA, the CDR3 is TGTGCCAGCAGCTTAGTAGACAGTTATAATTCACCCCTCCACTTT. Protein product: CASSLVDSYNSPLHF. V gene TRBV7-9 combines with J gene TRBJ1-6, with D tentatively TRBD1 (5 bases). V lost 1 base to trimming and J lost 4 bases, with 8 bases between them. CDR3 size: 15 residues. Per germline, CDR1 SEHNR and CDR2 FQNEAQ (reference sequence).